One sample yielded the 21 T cell receptor beta chains listed below, sequenced in a study of blood T cell repertoires in COVID-19. TCRdb's table, derived via immunoSEQ multiplex PCR, lists solely in-frame clones and lacks some. The sample yields 200,000 to 250,000 clones, approximately 80% seen once. Specimen: peripheral blood. The receptor set was obtained from an elderly woman with acute or convalescent COVID-19.

The CDR3 protein is CASSQEGRGGVDTQYF. In DNA, the CDR3 is TGCGCCAGCAGCCAGGAGGGCCGGGGCGGGGTAGATACGCAGTATTTT. This sequence joins TRBV4-3 and TRBJ2-3; D may be TRBD2 (6 bases). Germline CDR1 reads LGHNA; CDR2 reads YSLEER. CDR3 length: 16 residues. Trimming shortened V by 3 bases and J by 5 bases, and 18 bases separated the two germline ends.

This sequence joins TRBV10-3 and TRBJ2-1; a possible D gene is TRBD2 (6 bases). V gave up 4 bases and J gave up 4 bases, with 11 bases separating them. CDR3 size: 14 residues. Looked up from germline, CDR1 is ENHRY and CDR2 is SYGVKD. The CDR3 DNA is TGTGCCATCAGTGCAGAGCGGGCTTACAATGAGCAGTTCTTC. Amino acids: CAISAERAYNEQFF.

This chain links TRBV21-1 with TRBJ1-1. TRBV21-1 has pseudogene status. This CDR3 has 14 residues. This CDR3 is CASTLLGRNTEAFF. CDR3 nucleotides: TGTGCCAGCACGTTACTGGGGAGGAACACTGAAGCTTTCTTT.

This clone was counted once. Other DNA sequences of this sample code for an identical CDR3. V usage is TRBV7-9 and J usage is TRBJ1-5; D gene unclear. Per germline, CDR1 SEHNR and CDR2 FQNEAQ (reference sequence). The V gene lost 4 bases and the J gene lost 5 bases, with 6 bases spanning the gap. The CDR3 covers 12 residues. This CDR3 reads CASSSPDQPQHF. The CDR3 region has the DNA TGTGCCAGCAGCTCGCCGGATCAGCCCCAGCATTTT.

V is TRBV19 and J is TRBJ1-6; the match to TRBD1 covers 9 bases. This CDR3 spans 18 amino acids. V gave up 4 bases and J gave up 7 bases; unmatched junction bases: 14. Germline CDR1 reads LNHDA; CDR2 reads SQIVND (reference sequence). In DNA, the CDR3 is TGTGCCAGTAGTAGGGGACAGGGCTGGACAACTATAAATTCACCCCTCCACTTT. Protein product: CASSRGQGWTTINSPLHF.

The chain employs TRBV6-6 and TRBJ2-7; 9 bases match TRBD1. Germline V gene sequence: CDR1 MNHNY, CDR2 SVGAGI (reference sequence). The V and J ends lost 3 bases and 5 bases, in that order; junction bases with no gene match: 8. The CDR3 is made up of 15 amino acids. CDR3 bases: TGTGCCAGCAGTTATTCCGGGACAGGGATCGACGAGCAGTACTTC. Protein sequence: CASSYSGTGIDEQYF.

The rearrangement joins TRBV11-2 to TRBJ2-2, with unresolved D. Germline-derived CDR1 and CDR2 are SGHAT and FQNNGV. V lost 4 bases to trimming and J lost 0 bases, with 6 bases between them. CDR3 length: 14 amino acids. This CDR3 reads CASSYGANTGELFF. The CDR3 nucleotides read TGTGCCAGCAGCTATGGAGCGAACACCGGGGAGCTGTTTTTT.

This chain connects TRBV30 to TRBJ2-3; TRBD2 matches 9 bases. The junction had 12 bases not matched to a gene; V was cut back by 4 bases and J by 4 bases. Germline V CDR1 and CDR2: GTSNPN, SVGIG (reference sequence). The CDR3 loop spans 16 amino acids. The CDR3 DNA reads as TGTGCCTGGACTTCGGGGGCTAGCGGGATAGCAGATACGCAGTATTTT. Translated, it gives CAWTSGASGIADTQYF.

This clone was detected a few times. V is TRBV3-1 (or the pseudogene TRBV3-2) and J is TRBJ1-2; TRBD1 matches 7 bases. The germline V gene encodes CDR1 LGHDT and CDR2 YNNKEL (reference sequence). This CDR3 comprises 17 residues. J gave up 4 bases and V 2 bases, and 13 bases lay outside the gene matches. CDR3 in amino acids: CASSQRLGDRYFYGYTF. Written as DNA, the CDR3 is TGTGCCAGCAGCCAAAGACTGGGGGACAGATATTTCTATGGCTACACCTTC.

The chain recombines TRBV5-1 with TRBJ2-3; D is ambiguous. Germline lookup yields CDR1 SGHRS and CDR2 YFSETQ. The CDR3 totals 15 residues. V lost 4 bases and J 0 bases, leaving 12 bases between the germline ends. CDR3 protein: CASSPSRGSTDTQYF. CDR3 coding DNA: TGCGCCAGCAGCCCTTCTAGAGGTAGCACAGATACGCAGTATTTT.

CDR3 sequence reads: CASSGTGGGTEAFF. The CDR3 DNA is TGTGCCAGTAGTGGGACAGGGGGGGGTACTGAAGCTTTCTTT. V is TRBV19 and J is TRBJ1-1; 11 nucleotides line up with TRBD1. CDR3 size: 14 residues. V trimming: 5 bases; J trimming: 5 bases; junction bases outside the gene matches: 4. Germline V gene sequence: CDR1 LNHDA, CDR2 SQIVND (reference sequence). The full variable domain, rest sourced from reference TRBV19 and TRBJ1-1, is DGGITQSPKYLFRKEGQNVTLSCEQNLNHDAMYWYRQDPGQGLRLIYYSQIVNDFQKGDIAEGYSVSREKKESFPLTVTSAQKNPTAFYLCASSGTGGGTEAFFGQGTRLTVV.

This clone showed up just a few times. The gene calls are TRBV29-1 and TRBJ2-2, with 7 bases fitting TRBD2. Per germline, CDR1 SQVTM and CDR2 ANQGSEA. V was pared by 7 bases and J by 3 bases, with 8 bases of the junction left unmatched. The CDR3 is made up of 14 amino acids. DNA for the CDR3: TGCAGCGCCGTCTCCGGGGGGTACACCGGGGAGCTGTTTTTT. Translation gives CSAVSGGYTGELFF.

This clone was counted between two and nine times. This chain uses TRBV7-3 with TRBJ2-7; 9 bases agree with TRBD2. V gave up 6 bases and J gave up 6 bases; unmatched junction bases: 12. Per germline, CDR1 SGHTA and CDR2 FQGTGA. This CDR3 region has 15 residues. The CDR3 coding sequence is TGTGCCAGCAGTCCCATAGCGGGAGAAGTATCCGAGCAGTACTTC. It translates to CASSPIAGEVSEQYF.

The table lists this clone with a count of one. The chain is built from TRBV5-4 and TRBJ1-2; 10 nucleotides align to TRBD1. Losses at the gene ends were 4 bases for V and 7 bases for J; bases not matched to a gene: 4. CDR3 length equals 13 residues. The germline V gene encodes CDR1 SGHNT and CDR2 YYREEE (reference sequence). CDR3 region: CASSRQGALGYTF. The CDR3 bases are TGTGCCAGCAGCAGACAGGGGGCTCTTGGCTACACCTTC.

This clone was found once. The rearrangement uses TRBV6-6 and TRBJ2-3, with 10 bases aligning to TRBD2. The CDR3 runs 18 residues. The germline V gene has CDR1 MNHNY and CDR2 SVGAGI (reference sequence). The junction had 15 bases not matched to a gene; V was cut back by 5 bases and J by 4 bases. CDR3 sequence: CASSQQHGAGGQPDTQYF. CDR3 bases: TGTGCCAGCAGTCAACAACACGGAGCGGGAGGGCAACCAGATACGCAGTATTTT.

The chain combines TRBV4-3 with TRBJ1-6; D is unclear. This CDR3 contains 16 residues. V was clipped by 4 bases and J by 1 base, with 11 bases between them. Germline CDR1 LGHNA, CDR2 YSLEER. The CDR3 region is CASSPQVRSYNSPLHF. The CDR3 DNA sequence: TGCGCCAGCAGCCCACAAGTCCGTTCCTATAATTCACCCCTCCACTTT.

The chain uses TRBV19 and TRBJ2-3, with 13 bases lining up with TRBD2. With V trimmed by 4 bases and J by 7 bases, 8 bases remained unmatched. CDR3 length equals 16 residues. The V gene's germline CDR1 is LNHDA and CDR2 SQIVND (reference sequence). CDR3 region: CASSTLPGLAGNTQYF. Here the CDR3 DNA reads TGTGCCAGTAGTACCTTACCGGGACTAGCGGGAAATACGCAGTATTTT.

The chain joins TRBV6-5 to TRBJ2-6; D is unresolved. V shed 2 bases and J shed 8 bases, with 10 bases lying between them. This CDR3 comprises 14 residues. The germline V gene has CDR1 MNHEY and CDR2 SVGAGI. DNA of the CDR3: TGTGCCAGCAGTTACGTGGGCCAGACCAACGTCCTGACTTTC. Protein product: CASSYVGQTNVLTF.

CDR3 protein: CASSQERREEYEQYF. The CDR3 nucleotides read TGTGCCAGCAGCCAAGAACGCCGGGAGGAATACGAGCAGTACTTC. The rearrangement links TRBV4-2 to TRBJ2-7; TRBD2 aligns across 7 bases. The CDR3 loop spans 15 amino acids. Germline V gene sequence: CDR1 LGHNA, CDR2 YNFKEQ. The ends lost 0 bases at V and 4 bases at J; junction bases unmatched: 6.

Written as DNA, the CDR3 is TGTGCCAGCAGTTCGACAGGGAGTGGCTACACCTTC. Protein product: CASSSTGSGYTF. The chain combines TRBV12-3 or TRBV12-4 with TRBJ1-2, with 7 bases fitting TRBD1. The junction had 3 bases not matched to a gene; V was cut back by 4 bases and J by 7 bases. This CDR3 is 12 amino acids long.

The chain employs TRBV11-2 and TRBJ2-1; 11 bases map to TRBD2. The length of the CDR3 is 15 residues. Looked up from germline, CDR1 is SGHAT and CDR2 is FQNNGV. The V segment lost 1 base and the J segment 5 bases; nucleotides outside the gene matches: 1. CDR3 loop: CASSLASGRHNEQFF. CDR3 coding DNA: TGTGCCAGCAGCTTAGCTAGCGGGAGGCACAATGAGCAGTTCTTC.